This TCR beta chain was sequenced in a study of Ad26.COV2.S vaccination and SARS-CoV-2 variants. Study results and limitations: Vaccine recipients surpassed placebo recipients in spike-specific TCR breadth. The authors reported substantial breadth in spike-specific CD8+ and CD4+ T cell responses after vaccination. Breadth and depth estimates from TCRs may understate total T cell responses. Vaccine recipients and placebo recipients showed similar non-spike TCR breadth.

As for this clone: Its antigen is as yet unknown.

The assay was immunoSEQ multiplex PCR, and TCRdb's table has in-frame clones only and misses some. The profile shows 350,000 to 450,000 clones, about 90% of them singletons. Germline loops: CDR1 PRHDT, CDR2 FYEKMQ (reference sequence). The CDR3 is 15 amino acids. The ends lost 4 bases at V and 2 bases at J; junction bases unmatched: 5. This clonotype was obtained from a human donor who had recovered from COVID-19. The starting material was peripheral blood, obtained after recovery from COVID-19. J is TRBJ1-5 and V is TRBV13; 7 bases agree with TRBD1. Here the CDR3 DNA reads TGTGCCAGCAGCTCGGGGACAGAAGGCAATCAGCCCCAGCATTTT. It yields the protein CASSSGTEGNQPQHF.